The clone carrying this T cell receptor beta chain was picked up one time. The sample belongs to a study of blood T cell repertoires in COVID-19. The CDR3 is 12 residues long. V was clipped by 2 bases and J by 2 bases, with 3 bases between them. CDR1 is SNHLY, CDR2 FYNNEI, per germline. Only in-frame clones appear in the TCRdb table, and some are missing; sequencing was by immunoSEQ multiplex PCR. The sample carries about 110,000 clones, over 65% recorded once. Sequencing used peripheral blood. The sequence was obtained from a woman aged 40 to 50 with acute or convalescent COVID-19. The V call is TRBV2, the J call TRBJ1-1; D remains ambiguous. The CDR3 loop reads CASSELNTEAFF. The DNA for the CDR3 is TGTGCCAGCAGTGAACTAAACACTGAAGCTTTCTTT.